This T cell receptor (beta chain) was profiled in a study of metastatic and nonmetastatic thyroid tumors. This clone was seen a handful of times. With a much larger clone just one base away, this may be a read error. Distinct nucleotide sequences in the sample also encode this CDR3. TCRdb used MiXCR to call clones anew from the PCR reads. The sample has almost 70,000 clones, approximately 15% seen once. Treatment of any kind had been given to no patient before thyroid surgery. The CDR3 totals 14 residues. The germline V gene has CDR1 SGHDT and CDR2 YYEEEE. Sequenced: blood. This chain connects TRBV5-6 to TRBJ2-7, with TRBD1 as a possible D gene (6 bases). The sequence derives from a male donor with papillary thyroid cancer or a benign thyroid nodule (not recorded which). Some clones in this sample may be carry-over from other donors' samples. The DNA for the CDR3 is TGTGCCAGCAGCTATACGACAGGCACCTATGAGCAGTACTTC. Its protein is CASSYTTGTYEQYF.